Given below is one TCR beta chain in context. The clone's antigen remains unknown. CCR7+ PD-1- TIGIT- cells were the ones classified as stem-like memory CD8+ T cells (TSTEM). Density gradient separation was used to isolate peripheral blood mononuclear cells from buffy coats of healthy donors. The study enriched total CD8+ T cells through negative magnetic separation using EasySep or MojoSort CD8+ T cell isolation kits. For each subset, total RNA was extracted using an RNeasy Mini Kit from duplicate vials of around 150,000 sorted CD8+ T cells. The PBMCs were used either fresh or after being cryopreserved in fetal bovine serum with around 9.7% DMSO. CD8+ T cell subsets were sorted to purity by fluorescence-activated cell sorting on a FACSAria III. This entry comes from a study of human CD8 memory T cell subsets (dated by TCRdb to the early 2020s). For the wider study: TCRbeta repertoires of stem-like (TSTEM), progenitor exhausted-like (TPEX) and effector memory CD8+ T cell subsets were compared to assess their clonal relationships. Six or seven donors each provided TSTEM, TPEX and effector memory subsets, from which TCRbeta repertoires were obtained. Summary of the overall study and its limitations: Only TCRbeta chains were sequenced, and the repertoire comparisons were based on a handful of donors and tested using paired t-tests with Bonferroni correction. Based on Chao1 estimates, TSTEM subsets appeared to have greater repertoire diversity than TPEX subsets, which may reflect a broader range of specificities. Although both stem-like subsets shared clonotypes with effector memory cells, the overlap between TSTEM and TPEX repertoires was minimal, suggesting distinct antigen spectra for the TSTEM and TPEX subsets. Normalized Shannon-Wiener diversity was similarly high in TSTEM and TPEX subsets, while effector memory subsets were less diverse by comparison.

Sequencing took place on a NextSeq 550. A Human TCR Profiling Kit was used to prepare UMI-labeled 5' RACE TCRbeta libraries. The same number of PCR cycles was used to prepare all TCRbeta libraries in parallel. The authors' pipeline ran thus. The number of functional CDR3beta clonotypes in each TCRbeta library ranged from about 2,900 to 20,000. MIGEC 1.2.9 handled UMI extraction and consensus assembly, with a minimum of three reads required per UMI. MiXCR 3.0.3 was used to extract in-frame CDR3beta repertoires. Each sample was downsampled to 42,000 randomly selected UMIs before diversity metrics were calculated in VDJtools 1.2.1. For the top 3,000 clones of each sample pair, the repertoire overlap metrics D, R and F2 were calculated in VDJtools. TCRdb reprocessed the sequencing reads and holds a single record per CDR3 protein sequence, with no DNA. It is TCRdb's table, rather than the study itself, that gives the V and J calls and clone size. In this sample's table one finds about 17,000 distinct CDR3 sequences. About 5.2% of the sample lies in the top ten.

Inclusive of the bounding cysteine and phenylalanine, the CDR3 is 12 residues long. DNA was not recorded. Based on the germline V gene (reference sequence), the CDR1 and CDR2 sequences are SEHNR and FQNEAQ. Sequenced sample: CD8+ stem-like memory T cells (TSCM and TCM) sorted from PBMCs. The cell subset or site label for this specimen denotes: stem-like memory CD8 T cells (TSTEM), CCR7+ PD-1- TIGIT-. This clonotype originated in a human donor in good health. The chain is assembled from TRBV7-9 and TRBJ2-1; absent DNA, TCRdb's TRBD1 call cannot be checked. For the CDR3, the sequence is CASSPTGQEQFF.